This TCR beta chain was observed in a study of tissue T cells after allogeneic stem cell transplantation. Study background: Of the grafts for graft-versus-host disease patients, four were unmodified and three CD34-selected. Study findings and constraints: Anatomically similar tissues had similar TCR repertoires within each patient. Shared clones across patients were few; motif clustering revealed tissue-specific shared signatures.

Adult allogeneic hematopoietic cell transplant recipients with steroid-refractory graft-versus-host disease were prospectively enrolled for research autopsy. The data were produced by immunoSEQ multiplex PCR, yet TCRdb's version contains in-frame clones alone and is incomplete. The table records 2,500 to 3,500 clones, 64% of them present only once. Notes on this clone: Its antigen is unidentified.

Germline assignment: CDR1 DFQATT and CDR2 SNEGSKA (reference sequence). The CDR3 consists of 11 residues. Trimming cost V 6 bases and J 1 base, with 6 bases left between them. The chain uses TRBV20-1 and TRBJ1-2; unclear D gene. The sample was jejunal tissue, taken at autopsy. The source of this sequence is a male patient at least 60 years old with steroid-refractory graft-versus-host disease after an allogeneic stem cell transplant. Among the T cells, some may be from the graft donor. The CDR3 DNA follows: TGCAGTGCCTATAATAACTATGGCTACACCTTC. Translating it yields CSAYNNYGYTF.